Shown below are 10 T cell receptor beta chains from a single sample sequenced in a study of T cell repertoires in cytomegalovirus infection. TCRdb reanalysed the reads using MiXCR and keeps one entry per CDR3 protein. The data contain 490,000 or so distinct CDR3 sequences, 11% of them singletons. Sequencing was done on a sample of PBMCs. These receptors were obtained from a human donor in good health (CMV status not recorded). Some clones in this sample may be carry-over from other donors' samples.

This rearrangement joins TRBV20-1 to TRBJ1-2, with D possibly being TRBD1 (5 bases). The CDR3 totals 12 residues. The germline V gene encodes CDR1 DFQATT and CDR2 SNEGSKA (reference sequence). Trimming shortened V by 4 bases and J by 2 bases, and 8 bases separated the two germline ends. The CDR3 is CSAIRDNYGYTF. The CDR3 bases are TGCAGTGCTATCCGGGACAACTATGGCTACACCTTC.

The chain carries TRBV20-1 and TRBJ1-2; unclear D gene. Trimming removed 1 base at V and 8 bases at J, with 11 bases between. Germline lookup yields CDR1 DFQATT and CDR2 SNEGSKA (reference sequence). This CDR3 has 12 residues. CDR3 in DNA: TGCAGTGCTAGAGGGGAATTCGGCGGCTACACCTTC. Translated, it gives CSARGEFGGYTF.

This rearrangement joins TRBV20-1 to TRBJ2-5; no firm D call. The CDR3 contains 13 residues. V dropped 6 bases and J dropped 5 bases, with 16 bases sitting between them. Germline CDR1 and CDR2: DFQATT and SNEGSKA (reference sequence). The CDR3 sequence is CSAPSAVGETQYF. DNA of the CDR3: TGCAGTGCCCCGAGCGCGGTCGGCGAGACCCAGTACTTC.

This clonotype appeared a few times. The rearrangement uses TRBV7-9 and TRBJ2-5; 7 bases match TRBD1. V lost 4 bases, J lost 4 bases, and 6 bases stayed unmatched. Per germline, CDR1 SEHNR and CDR2 FQNEAQ (reference sequence). The CDR3 length is 14 residues. The DNA of the CDR3 is TGTGCCAGCAGCTCCCCGGGACAGTCAGAGACCCAGTACTTC. Translation: CASSSPGQSETQYF.

This sequence joins TRBV5-1 and TRBJ2-1; perhaps TRBD2 as D (5 bases). The CDR3 sequence is 15 residues long. V was shortened by 2 bases and J by 6 bases, with 15 bases between the two germline ends. Germline values: CDR1 SGHRS, CDR2 YFSETQ. CDR3 nucleotides: TGCGCCAGCAGCTTCAGCGGCCGACAACTCAATGAGCAGTTCTTC. Translation: CASSFSGRQLNEQFF.

This clonotype has ten or more counts. The CDR3 here is CASSFAGYTF. In DNA, the CDR3 is TGTGCCAGCAGTTTCGCGGGCTACACCTTC. This chain joins TRBV27 and TRBJ1-2; no definite D call. This CDR3 region has 10 residues. Trimming left V 3 bases short and J 8 bases short, with 4 bases between. CDR1 and CDR2 (germline): MNHEY, SMNVEV (reference sequence).

About this clonotype itself: This may stem from a read error, because a much larger clone lies one nucleotide away. The CDR3 DNA reads as TGTGCCAGCTCACCACCGAATAGTGGGAACTACGAGCAGTACTTC. Translation: CASSPPNSGNYEQYF. The rearrangement joins TRBV18 to TRBJ2-7; D call uncertain. This CDR3 is built from 15 residues. Deletions cut 0 bases from V and 3 bases from J, with 12 bases between. Germline-derived CDR1 and CDR2 are KGHSH and LQKENI.

This clonotype was recorded at least ten times. V usage is TRBV20-1 and J usage is TRBJ2-1; 16 bases agree with TRBD2. Losses at the gene ends were 3 bases for V and 7 bases for J; bases not matched to a gene: 6. The CDR3 loop spans 16 amino acids. The germline gives CDR1 DFQATT, CDR2 SNEGSKA (reference sequence). The CDR3 sequence: CSASDPGLAGGNEQFF. In nucleotides, the CDR3 is TGCAGTGCTAGCGACCCGGGACTAGCGGGAGGGAATGAGCAGTTCTTC.

This clonotype showed up many times. The chain couples TRBV7-7 to TRBJ2-1; D remains ambiguous. The V gene lost 2 bases and the J gene lost 0 bases, with 11 bases spanning the gap. This CDR3 spans 16 amino acids. Germline V CDR1 and CDR2: SSHAT, FNYEAQ (reference sequence). For the CDR3, the DNA is TGTGCCAGCAGCTTATCCAGAGAATTCTCCTACAATGAGCAGTTCTTC. This encodes CASSLSREFSYNEQFF.

This clonotype was seen more than once but under ten times. The chain is built from TRBV6-1 and TRBJ1-1, with D tentatively TRBD1 (5 bases). The CDR3 spans 14 residues. Germline V gene lookup returns CDR1 MNHNS and CDR2 SASEGT. V lost 9 bases and J lost 6, with 20 bases in between. The CDR3 protein is CASRPLTGLPEAFF. CDR3 bases: TGTGCCAGTAGACCCCTCACAGGTCTCCCTGAAGCTTTCTTT.